The entry that follows covers one TCR beta chain sequence. Its antigen has not been determined. Base quality data are lacking; no much larger clone is found one base away. Reading the label with the study, this specimen's time point is: baseline before first vaccination. Vaccinee samples came from UK trials COV001 and COV002, including a single-blind randomized controlled phase 2/3 trial of AZD1222 (ChAdOx1 nCoV-19) in healthy adults. Trial participant PBMC samples were collected at day 0 and day 28 after the second dose for TCRbeta chain sequencing. The CDR3 regions of human TCRbeta chains were subjected to immunosequencing. The published analysis was carried out like this. TCRs in the repertoires were compared against a reference library of SARS-CoV-2-specific TCRs that had been generated with the MIRA antigen-specificity platform. Breadth meant the fraction of unique TCRs that were SARS-CoV-2-associated, whereas depth meant the fraction of total T cells that were SARS-CoV-2-associated. Using the MIRA data, each spike-specific TCR was assigned both to the spike region to which the TCR was reactive and to a CD4 or CD8 class. Log10-transformed breadth and depth values were compared by one-way ANOVA with Sidak's multiple comparisons tests. TCRdb's version of the immuneACCESS table is confined to in-frame rearrangements and falls short of the full clone set. An unresolved V gene accounts for under half of the shortfall where checked; the remainder is of unknown origin. V and J calls and clone size follow that table, whereas D and trimming were derived from the DNA. The sample profile shows roughly 130,000 clones; 80% to 90% of them were found once. The ten largest clones take up approximately 5.7% of the sample.

The data derive from a study of T cell responses to AZD1222 COVID-19 vaccine (TCRdb year 2021). Study-wide context: AZD1222 recipients with second doses at about 4 weeks or about 12 weeks were pooled, because spike-specific TCR depth and breadth did not differ between schedules. Enrollment into the trials was organized by age into subgroups of 18-55, 56-69 and 70-plus years, and those subgroups contained roughly 140, 27 and 60 TCR-sequenced participants, respectively. A total of more than 230 trial participants underwent TCR sequencing, of whom about 210 received two doses of AZD1222 and some 25 received two doses of the MenACWY control vaccine.

Here is what the overall study found, with its caveats: In the small 56-69-year group, the increase in depth fell short of significance, most likely because of low power. Most participants were white British and females outnumbered males, and the authors suggested that clonal diversity may have been underestimated. Only 5 to 7 AZD1222 recipients were SARS-CoV-2 seropositive at baseline, limiting conclusions about previously exposed vaccinees. Reportedly, close to half of the unique spike-specific TCRs recognized epitopes lying outside the regions that are mutated in the B.1.351 and B.1.1.7 variants. Because no samples from the day 14 peak response were available, repertoires could be characterized only after the peak T cell response. After two AZD1222 doses, both the breadth and the depth of spike-specific TCRs were significantly higher than at day 0 and than in MenACWY recipients. The vaccine-associated CD4 TCRs covered the entire spike protein, and the dominant responses fell in regions 160-218 and 743-854.

At the junction V is shortened by 0 bases and J by 8 bases; bases outside the gene matches: 5. CDR1 and CDR2 are drawn from the germline V gene (reference sequence): GTSNPN, SVGIG. Including cysteine and phenylalanine, the CDR3 has 13 amino acids. The only DNA kept is the CDR3, 39 bases in frame from the first base. The input for sequencing was peripheral blood, taken on day 0 of AZD1222 vaccination. The TCR was taken from an adult in good health. The sequence is built from TRBV30 and TRBJ1-1, with 8 middle bases fitting TRBD1. This receptor carries the CDR3 CAWSVRGDREAFF. The nucleotide sequence reads TGTGCCTGGAGTGTACGGGGGGACAGGGAAGCTTTCTTT.